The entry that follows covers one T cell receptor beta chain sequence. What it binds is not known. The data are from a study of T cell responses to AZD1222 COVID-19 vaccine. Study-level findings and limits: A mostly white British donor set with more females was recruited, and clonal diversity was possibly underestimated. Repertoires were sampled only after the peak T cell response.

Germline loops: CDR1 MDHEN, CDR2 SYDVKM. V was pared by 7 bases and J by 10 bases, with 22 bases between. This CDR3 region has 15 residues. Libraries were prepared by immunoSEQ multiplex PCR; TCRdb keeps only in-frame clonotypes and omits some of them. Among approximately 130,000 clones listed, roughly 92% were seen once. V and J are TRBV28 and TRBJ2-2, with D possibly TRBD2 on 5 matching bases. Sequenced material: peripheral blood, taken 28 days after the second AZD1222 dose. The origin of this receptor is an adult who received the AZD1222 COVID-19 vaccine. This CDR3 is CASTPAASPAAELFF. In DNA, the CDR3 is TGTGCCAGCACTCCGGCGGCTAGCCCGGCGGCGGAGCTGTTTTTT.